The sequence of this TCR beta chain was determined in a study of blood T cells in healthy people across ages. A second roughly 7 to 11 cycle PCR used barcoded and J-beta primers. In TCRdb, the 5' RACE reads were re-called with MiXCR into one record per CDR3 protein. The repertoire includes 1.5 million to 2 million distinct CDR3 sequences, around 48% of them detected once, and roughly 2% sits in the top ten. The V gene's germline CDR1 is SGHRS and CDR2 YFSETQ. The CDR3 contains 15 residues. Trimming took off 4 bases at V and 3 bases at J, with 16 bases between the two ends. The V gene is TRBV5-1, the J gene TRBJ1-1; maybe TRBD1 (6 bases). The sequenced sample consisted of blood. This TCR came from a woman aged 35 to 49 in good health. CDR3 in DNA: TGCGCCAGCAGCCGAGAGACAGGAACGTACACTGAAGCTTTCTTT. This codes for CASSRETGTYTEAFF. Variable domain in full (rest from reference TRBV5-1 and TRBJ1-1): KAGVTQTPRYLIKTRGQQVTLSCSPISGHRSVSWYQQTPGQGLQFLFEYFSETQRNKGNFPGRFSGRQFSNSRSEMNVSTLELGDSALYLCASSRETGTYTEAFFGQGTRLTVV.